This T cell receptor (beta chain) comes out of a study of blood T cell repertoires in COVID-19. Whole-study context: Sites across the United States, Italy and Spain contributed samples from acute and convalescent COVID-19.

The CDR3 has 15 residues. Trimming shortened V by 4 bases and J by 8 bases, and 17 bases separated the two germline ends. Germline V gene sequence: CDR1 SGHDN, CDR2 FVKESK. Some clones are missing from TCRdb's copy, which holds only in-frame ones; the method was immunoSEQ multiplex PCR. The table records 200,000 to 250,000 clones, about four fifths of them present only once. This receptor was obtained from a woman between 25 and 40 years old who had recovered from COVID-19. V gene TRBV14 combines with J gene TRBJ1-4; tentative D call: TRBD1 (6 bases). The sequencing input was peripheral blood. The DNA for the CDR3 is TGTGCCAGCAGCCCAAAAAACAGGGTCGGCGAAAAACTGTTTTTT. Amino acid sequence: CASSPKNRVGEKLFF.